This T cell receptor (beta chain) is from a study of cytomegalovirus exposure and HLA in healthy donors. Turning to this clone: Its target is not known.

This CDR3 comprises 15 residues. Study-wide points: Later, an analysis found that TCR clusters from the first cohort tended to co-occur in the roughly 130 validation repertoires.

Produced via immunoSEQ multiplex PCR; TCRdb's table is partial and in-frame only. Of around 190,000 clones detected, 86% appear once; the ten largest clones hold around 1.6%. The sequence was obtained from a woman under 30 in good health and CMV-seronegative. The sample consisted of PBMCs. V gene TRBV7-5 combines with J gene TRBJ1-5; TRBD1, the table's D call, lacks a check against the DNA. TRBV7-5 is flagged as a pseudogene. In DNA, the CDR3 is TGTGTCAGAAGCCCCGGGACAGACTGCAATCAGCCCCAGCATTTT. Protein: CVRSPGTDCNQPQHF.